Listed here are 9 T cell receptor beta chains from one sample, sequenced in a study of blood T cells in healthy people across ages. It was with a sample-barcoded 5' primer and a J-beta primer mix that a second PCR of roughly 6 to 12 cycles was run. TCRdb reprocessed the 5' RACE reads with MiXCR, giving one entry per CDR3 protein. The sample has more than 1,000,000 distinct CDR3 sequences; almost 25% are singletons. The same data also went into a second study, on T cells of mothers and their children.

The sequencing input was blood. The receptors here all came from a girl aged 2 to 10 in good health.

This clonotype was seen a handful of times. As DNA, the CDR3 is TGTGCCAGCAGTTTGGGTTGGAAAATGGGTAATGAGCAGTTCTTC. Protein: CASSLGWKMGNEQFF. The V and J genes are TRBV2 and TRBJ2-5; D not resolved. The tail of the sequence fits TRBJ2-1 better, so the J call may be wrong. Germline CDR1 reads SNHLY; CDR2 reads FYNNEI. There are 15 residues in the CDR3.

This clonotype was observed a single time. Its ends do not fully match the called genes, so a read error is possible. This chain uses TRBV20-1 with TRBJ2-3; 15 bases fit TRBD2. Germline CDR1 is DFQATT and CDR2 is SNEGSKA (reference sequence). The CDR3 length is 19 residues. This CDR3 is CSAGRRTSGGAVGPDSQYF. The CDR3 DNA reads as TGCAGTGCTGGACGGCGGACTAGCGGGGGGGCCGTTGGCCCAGATTCGCAGTATTTT.

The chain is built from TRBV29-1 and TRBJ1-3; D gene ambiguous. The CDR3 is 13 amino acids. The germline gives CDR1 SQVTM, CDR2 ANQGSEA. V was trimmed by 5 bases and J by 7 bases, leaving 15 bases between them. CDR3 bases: TGCAGCGTTTATTTCTCAGGTGGGAACACCATATATTTT. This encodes CSVYFSGGNTIYF.

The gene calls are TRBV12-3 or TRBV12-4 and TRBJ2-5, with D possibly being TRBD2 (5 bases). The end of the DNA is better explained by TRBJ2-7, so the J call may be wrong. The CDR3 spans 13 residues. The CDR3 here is CASSPRTSGEQYF. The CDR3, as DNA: TGTGCCAGCAGCCCCAGGACTTCTGGCGAGCAGTACTTC.

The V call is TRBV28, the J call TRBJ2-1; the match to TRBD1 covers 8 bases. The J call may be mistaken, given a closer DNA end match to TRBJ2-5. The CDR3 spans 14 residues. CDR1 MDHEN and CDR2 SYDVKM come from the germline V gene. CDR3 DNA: TGTGCCAGCAGACGCGGACAGGGTGGCAAGACCCAGTACTTC. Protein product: CASRRGQGGKTQYF.

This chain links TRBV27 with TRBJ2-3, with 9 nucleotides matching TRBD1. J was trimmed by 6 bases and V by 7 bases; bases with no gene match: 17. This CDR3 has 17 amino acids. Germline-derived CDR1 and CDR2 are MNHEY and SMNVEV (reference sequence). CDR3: CASTTLKGQGMMDTQYF. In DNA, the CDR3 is TGTGCCAGCACCACCCTAAAGGGACAGGGAATGATGGATACGCAGTATTTT.

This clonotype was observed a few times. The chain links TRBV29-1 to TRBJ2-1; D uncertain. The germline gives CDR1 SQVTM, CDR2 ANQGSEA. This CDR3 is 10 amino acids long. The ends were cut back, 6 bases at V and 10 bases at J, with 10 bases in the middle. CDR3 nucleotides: TGCAGCGTGCGAGGATACGAGCAGTTCTTC. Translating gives CSVRGYEQFF.

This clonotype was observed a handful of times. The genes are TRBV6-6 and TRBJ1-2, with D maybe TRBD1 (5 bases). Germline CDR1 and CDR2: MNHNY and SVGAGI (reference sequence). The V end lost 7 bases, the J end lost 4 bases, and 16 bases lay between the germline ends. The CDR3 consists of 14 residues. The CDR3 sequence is CASTPVPGFYGYTF. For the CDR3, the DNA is TGTGCCAGCACCCCAGTACCAGGGTTCTATGGCTACACCTTC.

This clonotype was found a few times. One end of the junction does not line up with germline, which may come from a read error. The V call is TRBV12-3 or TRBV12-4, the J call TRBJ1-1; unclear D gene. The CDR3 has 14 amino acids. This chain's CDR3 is CASSLQVGNTEAFF. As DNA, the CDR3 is TGTGCCAGCAGTCTCCAGGTCGGGAACACTGAAGCCTTCTTT.